Shown below are 30 T cell receptor beta chains from a single sample sequenced in a study of early T cells in non-severe SARS-CoV-2 infection. TCRdb re-called the 5' RACE reads with MiXCR, one entry per CDR3 protein. The sample has about 27,000 distinct CDR3 sequences; roughly 5.6% are singletons. The specimen sequenced was whole blood. The receptor set was obtained from an adult who was a healthcare worker with PCR-confirmed SARS-CoV-2 infection or an uninfected control (not recorded which).

The chain is built from TRBV12-3 or TRBV12-4 and TRBJ1-6, with D unresolved. With 0 bases removed from V and 9 bases from J, the gap between germline ends came to 9 bases. The CDR3 runs 14 residues. CDR3 coding DNA: TGTGCCAGCAGTTTAGCGCAGGAGATTTCACCCCTCCACTTT. Amino acid sequence: CASSLAQEISPLHF.

This clonotype was seen repeatedly, ten times or more. The chain links TRBV5-5 to TRBJ2-1; perhaps TRBD1 as D (5 bases). Trimming took 0 bases from V and 4 from J, leaving 11 bases between them. This CDR3 has 15 residues. Germline CDR1 SGHKS, CDR2 YYEKEE (reference sequence). The CDR3 region is CASSLAKGAYNEQFF. The CDR3 coding sequence is TGTGCCAGCAGCTTGGCTAAAGGGGCTTACAATGAGCAGTTCTTC.

This clonotype was seen a few times. The V call is TRBV6-6, the J call TRBJ1-4; D is ambiguous. V shed 0 bases and J shed 0 bases, with 5 bases lying between them. Per germline, CDR1 MNHNY and CDR2 SVGAGI (reference sequence). The CDR3 extends over 15 amino acids. The CDR3 spells CASSYSWTTNEKLFF. In DNA form, the CDR3 reads TGTGCCAGCAGTTACTCATGGACAACTAATGAAAAACTGTTTTTT.

The sample holds many counts of this clonotype. This rearrangement joins TRBV29-1 to TRBJ2-1; TRBD1 might be the D (6 bases). CDR1 SQVTM and CDR2 ANQGSEA come from the germline V gene. The CDR3 totals 10 residues. V was pared by 4 bases and J by 11 bases, with 9 bases between. The CDR3 bases are TGCAGCGTTGTGTGGGACAAGCAGTTCTTC. Translating gives CSVVWDKQFF.

This clonotype was found many times. V gene TRBV2 combines with J gene TRBJ2-5; 9 positions match TRBD1. Germline V gene lookup returns CDR1 SNHLY and CDR2 FYNNEI. The ends lost 8 bases at V and 5 bases at J; junction bases unmatched: 6. This CDR3 comprises 13 residues. CDR3 protein: CASGDRGLETQYF. The DNA for the CDR3 is TGTGCCAGCGGAGACAGGGGGTTGGAGACCCAGTACTTC.

In its sample, this clonotype was seen many times. The V call is TRBV6-2 or TRBV6-3, the J call TRBJ1-1; no clear D. The CDR3 is made up of 13 amino acids. Germline V gives CDR1 MNHEY, CDR2 SVGEGT. Trimming cost V 2 bases and J 3 bases, with 7 bases left between them. The CDR3, as DNA: TGTGCCAGCAGTTACCGTGGGTACACTGAAGCTTTCTTT. Translated: CASSYRGYTEAFF.

The rearrangement joins TRBV20-1 to TRBJ2-2; D may be TRBD2 (5 bases). The CDR3 covers 14 residues. Germline values: CDR1 DFQATT, CDR2 SNEGSKA (reference sequence). Trimming took 3 bases from V and 0 from J, leaving 8 bases between them. CDR3 region: CSASDYTNTGELFF. Here the CDR3 DNA reads TGCAGTGCTAGCGACTATACGAACACCGGGGAGCTGTTTTTT.

This clonotype was seen only a few times. The rearrangement links TRBV29-1 to TRBJ2-1; 7 nucleotides match TRBD2. V lost 4 bases, J lost 3 bases, and 6 bases stayed unmatched. The germline gives CDR1 SQVTM, CDR2 ANQGSEA. The CDR3 is 14 amino acids. The CDR3 region has the DNA TGCAGCGTTGTGTGGGGGAGGGACTACAATGAGCAGTTCTTC. Encoded protein: CSVVWGRDYNEQFF.

The chain uses TRBV5-1 and TRBJ1-5; TRBD1 aligns across 10 bases. The germline gives CDR1 SGHRS, CDR2 YFSETQ. The CDR3 length is 20 residues. J gave up 2 bases and V 4 bases, and 18 bases lay outside the gene matches. The CDR3 bases are TGCGCCAGCAGCCCATCCCGGGACAGGGGCGCCCTAGCGGGCAATCAGCCCCAGCATTTT. Translation: CASSPSRDRGALAGNQPQHF.

This clonotype was counted only a few times. The V and J genes are TRBV5-1 and TRBJ2-3; 7 bases match TRBD1. There are 15 residues in the CDR3. Germline V lookup: CDR1 SGHRS, CDR2 YFSETQ. The V segment lost 5 bases and the J segment 0 bases; nucleotides outside the gene matches: 6. In nucleotides, the CDR3 is TGCGCCAGCAGGCCAGGGGGTGCTAGCACAGATACGCAGTATTTT. It is translated as CASRPGGASTDTQYF.

Only a few counts were recorded for this clonotype. The rearrangement uses TRBV12-3 or TRBV12-4 and TRBJ2-7, with 7 nucleotides matching TRBD2. With V trimmed by 0 bases and J by 5 bases, 4 bases remained unmatched. This CDR3 comprises 14 residues. CDR3 sequence reads: CASSLAGGKDEQYF. The CDR3 DNA follows: TGTGCCAGCAGTTTAGCGGGGGGGAAGGACGAGCAGTACTTC.

This clonotype was detected ten times or more. J is TRBJ2-2 and V is TRBV9; D possibly corresponds to TRBD2 (5 bases). V shed 4 bases and J shed 4 bases, with 8 bases lying between them. The germline gives CDR1 SGDLS, CDR2 YYNGEE. The CDR3 totals 13 residues. The CDR3 DNA reads TGTGCCAGCAGCCCAGGAGGCACCGGGGAGCTGTTTTTT. Its protein product is CASSPGGTGELFF.

This CDR3 is CASSQEFGGVSDTQYF. As DNA, the CDR3 is TGTGCCAGCAGCCAAGAGTTCGGGGGGGTGTCAGATACGCAGTATTTT. The chain recombines TRBV4-2 with TRBJ2-3; TRBD2 agrees at 8 bases. Looked up from germline, CDR1 is LGHNA and CDR2 is YNFKEQ. The CDR3 loop spans 16 amino acids. The V segment lost 0 bases and the J segment 4 bases; nucleotides outside the gene matches: 6.

This clonotype has a count of ten or more. The V gene is TRBV6-2 or TRBV6-3, the J gene TRBJ2-6, with a possible D match to TRBD2 (6 bases). CDR1 and CDR2 (germline): MNHEY, SVGEGT. The V and J ends lost 2 bases and 2 bases respectively, with 10 bases between them. The length of the CDR3 is 16 residues. CDR3: CASSYGSGAGANVLTF. For the CDR3, the DNA is TGTGCCAGCAGTTACGGTAGCGGAGCTGGGGCCAACGTCCTGACTTTC.

The sample holds many counts of this clonotype. The rearrangement uses TRBV10-2 and TRBJ2-7; TRBD2 agrees at 13 bases. Germline CDR1 and CDR2: WSHSY and SAAADI. This CDR3 is built from 17 residues. The trim removed 5 bases at V and 0 bases at J, leaving 7 bases unmatched. CDR3 DNA sequence: TGCGCCAGCAGTTCCGGGACTAGCGGGACAGACTCCTACGAGCAGTACTTC. This codes for CASSSGTSGTDSYEQYF.

This clonotype was seen ten or more times. This chain uses TRBV12-3 or TRBV12-4 with TRBJ2-5, with D unresolved. The CDR3 contains 13 residues. V lost 4 bases and J 5 bases, leaving 11 bases between the germline ends. Here the CDR3 DNA reads TGTGCCAGCAGTTCTAACCCTGGGGAGACCCAGTACTTC. This gives the protein CASSSNPGETQYF.

V gene TRBV9 combines with J gene TRBJ2-3; 14 bases are a match to TRBD2. There are 16 residues in the CDR3. J was trimmed by 5 bases and V by 3 bases; bases with no gene match: 5. CDR1 and CDR2 from the germline V gene are SGDLS and YYNGEE. As DNA, the CDR3 is TGTGCCAGCAGCGGAGGACTAGCGGGAGGTATAGATACGCAGTATTTT. This codes for CASSGGLAGGIDTQYF.

This clonotype came up many times. This chain uses TRBV6-2 or TRBV6-3 with TRBJ1-2; D not certain. Trimming cost V 2 bases and J 6 bases, with 10 bases left between them. The germline V gene has CDR1 MNHEY and CDR2 SVGEGT. The CDR3 has 13 amino acids. Here the CDR3 DNA reads TGTGCCAGCAGTTACGCGAAACTACATGGCTACACCTTC. Its translation: CASSYAKLHGYTF.

This clonotype has more than one count but fewer than ten. V gene TRBV6-2 or TRBV6-3 combines with J gene TRBJ2-7; 8 positions match TRBD1. There are 13 residues in the CDR3. V was pared by 7 bases and J by 2 bases, with 4 bases of the junction left unmatched. The germline V gene has CDR1 MNHEY and CDR2 SVGEGT. For the CDR3, the DNA is TGTGCCAGCAACCCGACAGGGGCCTACGAGCAGTACTTC. Encoded protein: CASNPTGAYEQYF.

In this sample, this clonotype turned up many times. The V and J genes are TRBV6-5 and TRBJ2-1; D unresolved. CDR1 and CDR2 from the germline V gene are MNHEY and SVGAGI. This CDR3 spans 13 amino acids. V gave up 2 bases and J gave up 5 bases, with 7 bases separating them. CDR3 protein: CASSYDPNNEQFF. The CDR3 DNA reads TGTGCCAGCAGTTACGACCCCAACAATGAGCAGTTCTTC.

By proportion, this clonotype is medium-sized. The rearrangement uses TRBV30 and TRBJ1-5; D unclear. The CDR3 consists of 13 residues. Trimming pared 0 bases from V and 7 bases from J, leaving 10 bases between. Germline V lookup: CDR1 GTSNPN, CDR2 SVGIG (reference sequence). The CDR3 loop reads CAWSVRREQPQHF. CDR3 coding DNA: TGTGCCTGGAGTGTACGCCGGGAACAGCCCCAGCATTTT.

The table lists this clonotype with many counts. This chain's CDR3 is CASSFGAYEQYF. The CDR3 bases are TGTGCCAGCAGTTTCGGAGCCTACGAGCAGTACTTC. The chain joins TRBV28 to TRBJ2-7, with D uncertain. Germline CDR1 and CDR2: MDHEN and SYDVKM. This CDR3 contains 12 residues. V gave up 3 bases and J gave up 2 bases, with 5 bases separating them.

This clonotype was recorded at least ten times. This chain connects TRBV28 to TRBJ2-7; 9 nucleotides match TRBD2. The CDR3 runs 15 residues. The junction had 6 bases not matched to a gene; V was cut back by 6 bases and J by 0 bases. The V gene's germline CDR1 is MDHEN and CDR2 SYDVKM. CDR3 region: CASSPRTSVSYEQYF. The CDR3 nucleotides read TGTGCCAGCAGCCCTAGGACTAGCGTCTCCTACGAGCAGTACTTC.

The V and J genes are TRBV11-2 and TRBJ2-1; D unresolved. With 2 bases removed from V and 7 bases from J, the gap between germline ends came to 18 bases. Germline V gene data show CDR1 as SGHAT and CDR2 as FQNNGV. This CDR3 is 16 amino acids long. CDR3 sequence reads: CASSLSGDPYQNEQFF. The CDR3 nucleotides are TGTGCCAGCAGCTTAAGTGGCGACCCCTACCAGAATGAGCAGTTCTTC.

In this sample, this clonotype turned up many times. V gene TRBV10-3 combines with J gene TRBJ1-2; 7 bases align to TRBD1. Germline V gene sequence: CDR1 ENHRY, CDR2 SYGVKD. The CDR3 is made up of 14 amino acids. J lost 2 bases, V lost 3 bases, and 3 bases had no gene match. This chain's CDR3 is CAISDEGGNYGYTF. The CDR3 DNA reads TGTGCCATCAGTGATGAAGGGGGCAACTATGGCTACACCTTC.

This clonotype came up many times. The rearrangement links TRBV6-6 to TRBJ1-4; 12 bases are a match to TRBD1. This CDR3 spans 15 amino acids. Unmatched junction bases numbered 3, after V lost 2 bases and J lost 8 bases. Looked up from germline, CDR1 is MNHNY and CDR2 is SVGAGI (reference sequence). In nucleotides, the CDR3 is TGTGCCAGCAGTTACCCGGGACAGGGGGCAGAAAAACTGTTTTTT. This encodes CASSYPGQGAEKLFF.

This clonotype was counted ten times or more. This rearrangement joins TRBV11-3 to TRBJ2-1, with 7 nucleotides matching TRBD1. With V trimmed by 1 base and J by 2 bases, 2 bases remained unmatched. This CDR3 comprises 15 residues. Germline-derived CDR1 and CDR2 are SGHNT and YENEEA. The CDR3 here is CASSLGQGPYNEQFF. The CDR3 region has the DNA TGTGCCAGCAGCTTAGGACAGGGACCCTACAATGAGCAGTTCTTC.

This clonotype was observed a few times. This sequence may be a read error, since a much larger clone differs from it by one base. The J gene is TRBJ2-1, the V gene TRBV28; TRBD2 aligns across 12 bases. The CDR3 totals 20 residues. Trimming took 5 bases from V and 4 from J; bases not matched to a gene: 18. Per germline, CDR1 MDHEN and CDR2 SYDVKM. The CDR3 loop reads CASSPRTGLAGITSYNEQFF. For the CDR3, the DNA is TGTGCCAGCAGTCCCAGGACAGGACTAGCGGGAATTACGAGTTACAATGAGCAGTTCTTC.

This clonotype was observed a few times. J is TRBJ1-6 and V is TRBV6-5, with D possibly TRBD1 on 5 matching bases. The V and J ends lost 0 bases and 8 bases respectively, with 14 bases between them. Germline values: CDR1 MNHEY, CDR2 SVGAGI. The CDR3 consists of 16 residues. The CDR3 DNA is TGTGCCAGCAGTTACTCGATGCAGGGTGGTGATTCACCCCTCCACTTT. Encoded protein: CASSYSMQGGDSPLHF.

This clonotype appeared many times. The J gene is TRBJ2-1, the V gene TRBV10-3, with D perhaps matching TRBD2 (6 bases). The CDR3 spans 13 residues. The V and J ends lost 2 bases and 8 bases respectively, with 10 bases between them. Germline values: CDR1 ENHRY, CDR2 SYGVKD. The CDR3 is CAISEGGRDEQFF. As DNA, the CDR3 is TGTGCCATCAGTGAGGGGGGGAGAGATGAGCAGTTCTTC.